The T cell receptor beta chain under discussion was sequenced for a study of cytomegalovirus exposure and HLA in healthy donors. Overall study findings and caveats: Solely CMV serostatus was available to characterize immune exposure.

The PCR made use of 60 Vbeta and 13 Jbeta primers. Produced via immunoSEQ multiplex PCR; TCRdb's table is partial and in-frame only. Across roughly 69,000 clones, the top ten clones capture 1.5% to 2% of the sample. Of note for this clone: Its antigen is unidentified. Germline is not matched at one junction end, which may reflect a read error. The identical CDR3 is also encoded by other nucleotide sequences in the sample.

This CDR3 comprises 12 residues. CDR1 and CDR2 (germline): MDHEN, SYDVKM. This TCR was recovered from a woman aged 25 to 39 in good health and CMV-seronegative. The sample taken for sequencing was PBMCs. V and J are TRBV28 and TRBJ2-7, with no clear D. The CDR3 protein is CASSFMRYEQYF. CDR3 DNA sequence: TGCGCCAGCAGCTTCATGAGGTACGAGCAGTACTTC.